Below are 28 T cell receptor beta chains sequenced from a single sample in a study of blood T cell repertoires in COVID-19. Measured with immunoSEQ multiplex PCR; TCRdb has only the in-frame clones, and not every one. The table includes some 100,000 clones, around three quarters detected once. The sequencing input was peripheral blood. The receptors were gathered from a man between 65 and 85 years old with acute or convalescent COVID-19.

CDR3 nucleotide sequence: TGCGCCAGCAGCCAACCATTACGCTCTAGCGGGTACAATGAGCAGTTCTTC. Translating it yields CASSQPLRSSGYNEQFF. The rearrangement links TRBV4-1 to TRBJ2-1; 8 bases agree with TRBD2. V trimming: 2 bases; J trimming: 4 bases; junction bases outside the gene matches: 10. Germline assignment: CDR1 MGHRA and CDR2 YSYEKL. The CDR3 runs to 17 residues.

The chain combines TRBV3-1 (or the pseudogene TRBV3-2) with TRBJ2-1; D remains unclear. This CDR3 has 12 residues. The germline V gene has CDR1 LGHDT and CDR2 YNNKEL (reference sequence). The V end lost 2 bases, the J end lost 7 bases, and 6 bases lay between the germline ends. CDR3 sequence: CASSQLGNEQFF. The CDR3 DNA reads as TGTGCCAGCAGCCAACTCGGTAATGAGCAGTTCTTC.

The rearrangement joins TRBV19 to TRBJ2-7; D is undetermined. Germline-derived CDR1 and CDR2 are LNHDA and SQIVND (reference sequence). The V end lost 2 bases, the J end lost 6 bases, and 11 bases lay between the germline ends. The CDR3 consists of 13 residues. CDR3 sequence: CASSIMAISEQYF. CDR3 sequence (DNA): TGTGCCAGTAGTATAATGGCCATTTCCGAGCAGTACTTC.

The chain has TRBV4-3 and TRBJ1-4; D possibly corresponds to TRBD1 (6 bases). Trimming stripped 0 bases from V and 8 bases from J, with 19 bases between. Germline V gives CDR1 LGHNA, CDR2 YSLEER. CDR3 length: 17 residues. In DNA, the CDR3 is TGCGCCAGCAGCCAAGATCTAGGGGGTCGGGGTGGCGAAAAACTGTTTTTT. It yields the protein CASSQDLGGRGGEKLFF.

This chain links TRBV5-8 with TRBJ1-1; maybe TRBD1 (5 bases). Trimming cost V 4 bases and J 3 bases, with 13 bases left between them. CDR1 and CDR2 from the germline V gene are SGHTS and YDEGEE. The CDR3 is made up of 14 amino acids. In DNA, the CDR3 is TGTGCCAGCAGCCCTCGACAGAGATACACTGAAGCTTTCTTT. Translation gives CASSPRQRYTEAFF.

Only a few counts were recorded for this clone. The chain combines TRBV18 with TRBJ2-7; D might be TRBD1 (6 bases). V was cut by 1 base and J by 3 bases, with 19 bases left in between. Germline CDR1 and CDR2: KGHSH and LQKENI. This CDR3 comprises 17 residues. The CDR3 is CASSPQDRGNVRYEQYF. The CDR3 DNA sequence: TGTGCCAGCTCACCACAGGACAGAGGTAATGTCCGCTACGAGCAGTACTTC.

CDR3 sequence (DNA): TGTGCCGGATCACAGGGTGCGTTTGGAGGCTACACCTTC. Translated, it gives CAGSQGAFGGYTF. The chain joins TRBV30 to TRBJ1-2; possibly TRBD1 for D (6 bases). Trimming shortened V by 8 bases and J by 8 bases, and 21 bases separated the two germline ends. This CDR3 spans 13 amino acids. Germline assignment: CDR1 GTSNPN and CDR2 SVGIG (reference sequence).

The chain has TRBV29-1 and TRBJ2-3; 8 nucleotides line up with TRBD2. In germline, CDR1 is SQVTM, CDR2 ANQGSEA. The J segment lost 5 bases and the V segment lost 3 bases, leaving 1 base of the junction unmatched. The CDR3 contains 12 residues. CDR3 DNA sequence: TGCAGCGTTGACGGGGGGGAAGATACGCAGTATTTT. Translating it yields CSVDGGEDTQYF.

V usage is TRBV9 and J usage is TRBJ1-1; TRBD1 agrees at 8 bases. V lost 3 bases, J lost 3 bases, and 4 bases stayed unmatched. The germline V gene has CDR1 SGDLS and CDR2 YYNGEE. This CDR3 contains 14 residues. The CDR3 region is CASSASRGHTEAFF. The CDR3 DNA reads as TGTGCCAGCAGCGCCAGCAGGGGGCACACTGAAGCTTTCTTT.

CDR3 nucleotide sequence: TGTGCCAGCAGCTTGGGAGGCTTCGGGGTAAGAACCTTC. This translates into CASSLGGFGVRTF. V usage is TRBV5-4 and J usage is TRBJ1-2; D remains ambiguous. The CDR3 has 13 residues. With 0 bases removed from V and 14 bases from J, the gap between germline ends came to 17 bases. The germline CDR1 and CDR2 sequences are SGHNT and YYREEE (reference sequence).

This sequence joins TRBV4-1 and TRBJ1-2; 9 bases agree with TRBD1. There are 17 residues in the CDR3. V shed 3 bases, J shed 1 base, and the junction held 9 bases outside the gene matches. Germline values: CDR1 MGHRA, CDR2 YSYEKL. CDR3 loop: CASSHGGWDRDNYGYTF. The CDR3 nucleotides are TGCGCCAGCAGCCACGGCGGCTGGGACAGGGATAACTATGGCTACACCTTC.

The chain combines TRBV5-1 with TRBJ1-2, with D unresolved. From germline, CDR1 is SGHRS and CDR2 YFSETQ. V lost 3 bases to trimming and J lost 2 bases, with 5 bases between them. The CDR3 is 12 residues long. The chain's CDR3 is CASSSTNYGYTF. CDR3 DNA: TGCGCCAGCAGCTCCACAAACTATGGCTACACCTTC.

The chain combines TRBV5-1 with TRBJ2-1; TRBD2 agrees at 14 bases. CDR1 and CDR2 (germline): SGHRS, YFSETQ. The V and J ends lost 4 bases and 9 bases, in that order; junction bases with no gene match: 6. The CDR3 is made up of 15 amino acids. DNA of the CDR3: TGCGCCAGCAGCCTCGGGACTAGCGGGAGTTCTGAGCAGTTCTTC. As protein: CASSLGTSGSSEQFF.

The rearrangement links TRBV28 to TRBJ2-7; D is undetermined. V lost 3 bases, J lost 3 bases, and 6 bases lay in between. The CDR3 extends over 12 amino acids. Germline lookup yields CDR1 MDHEN and CDR2 SYDVKM. The CDR3 is CASSLTNYEQYF. CDR3 nucleotides: TGTGCCAGCAGTTTGACAAACTACGAGCAGTACTTC.

The rearrangement links TRBV6-5 to TRBJ1-5; 7 positions match TRBD1. The CDR3 extends over 13 amino acids. Looked up from germline, CDR1 is MNHEY and CDR2 is SVGAGI. Trimming took 6 bases from V and 5 from J; bases not matched to a gene: 4. The CDR3 reads CASRPGTDQPQHF. DNA of the CDR3: TGTGCCAGCAGACCAGGGACAGATCAGCCCCAGCATTTT.

This clone showed up just a few times. J is TRBJ2-7 and V is TRBV5-4, with 15 bases identical to TRBD2. Germline V gives CDR1 SGHNT, CDR2 YYREEE (reference sequence). This CDR3 comprises 15 residues. The trim removed 0 bases at V and 7 bases at J, leaving 2 bases unmatched. The CDR3 sequence: CASSLGTSGRGEQYF. Here the CDR3 DNA reads TGTGCCAGCAGCTTGGGGACTAGCGGGAGGGGTGAGCAGTACTTC. The whole variable domain, filled in from reference TRBV5-4 and TRBJ2-7, reads ETGVTQSPTHLIKTRGQQVTLRCSSQSGHNTVSWYQQALGQGPQFIFQYYREEENGRGNFPPRFSGLQFPNYSSELNVNALELDDSALYLCASSLGTSGRGEQYFGPGTRLTVT.

This chain links TRBV15 with TRBJ2-3; D may be TRBD1 (6 bases). The CDR3 loop spans 16 amino acids. The V and J ends lost 0 bases and 1 base respectively, with 11 bases between them. Germline CDR1 LNHNV, CDR2 YYDKDF (reference sequence). CDR3 in amino acids: CATSRDWGPGTDTQYF. CDR3 nucleotides: TGTGCCACCAGCAGAGATTGGGGGCCCGGCACAGATACGCAGTATTTT.

The chain has TRBV24-1 and TRBJ2-5; maybe TRBD2 (5 bases). Per the germline V gene, CDR1 is KGHDR and CDR2 is SFDVKD. This CDR3 is built from 16 residues. V gave up 7 bases and J gave up 0 bases, with 17 bases separating them. The CDR3 sequence: CATSQPASQYQETQYF. CDR3 sequence (DNA): TGTGCCACCAGCCAGCCGGCTAGCCAGTACCAAGAGACCCAGTACTTC.

This clone is a singleton in its sample. The chain carries TRBV12-5 and TRBJ2-7, with D tentatively TRBD1 (6 bases). V was clipped by 5 bases and J by 3 bases, with 17 bases between them. Germline-derived CDR1 and CDR2 are LGHNT and FRNRAP. This CDR3 spans 15 amino acids. The CDR3 loop reads CASGKLDRFGYEQYF. As DNA, the CDR3 is TGTGCTAGTGGTAAACTCGACAGGTTCGGCTACGAGCAGTACTTC.

This chain joins TRBV9 and TRBJ2-3; 7 positions match TRBD2. Trimming took 0 bases from V and 0 from J; bases not matched to a gene: 4. The CDR3 covers 16 residues. CDR1 is SGDLS, CDR2 YYNGEE, per germline. The CDR3 is CASSVGPAGSTDTQYF. For the CDR3, the DNA is TGTGCCAGCAGCGTAGGTCCAGCGGGAAGCACAGATACGCAGTATTTT.

V and J are TRBV7-9 and TRBJ2-3, with D maybe TRBD1 (6 bases). This CDR3 comprises 15 residues. With 3 bases removed from V and 0 bases from J, the gap between germline ends came to 10 bases. Germline-derived CDR1 and CDR2 are SEHNR and FQNEAQ (reference sequence). The CDR3 region has the DNA TGTGCCAGCAGCTTCGGGCAGGGGAGCACAGATACGCAGTATTTT. This codes for CASSFGQGSTDTQYF. Full variable domain (remainder filled in from reference TRBV7-9 and TRBJ2-3): DTGVSQNPRHKITKRGQNVTFRCDPISEHNRLYWYRQTLGQGPEFLTYFQNEAQLEKSRLLSDRFSAERPKGSFSTLEIQRTEQGDSAMYLCASSFGQGSTDTQYFGPGTRLTVL.

The V call is TRBV6-2 or TRBV6-3, the J call TRBJ2-1; the D gene is possibly TRBD1 (5 bases). The germline CDR1 and CDR2 sequences are MNHEY and SVGEGT. CDR3 length: 13 amino acids. Trimming took 5 bases from V and 5 from J, leaving 10 bases between them. CDR3 sequence: CASSRQFNNEQFF. In nucleotides, the CDR3 is TGTGCCAGCAGTCGACAGTTTAACAATGAGCAGTTCTTC.

This clone was seen just once. This chain connects TRBV27 to TRBJ1-6; no reliable D call. The CDR3 totals 13 residues. V lost 8 bases and J lost 11, with 16 bases in between. Germline loops: CDR1 MNHEY, CDR2 SMNVEV (reference sequence). The CDR3 DNA reads TGTGCCAGCCGCTTAGCATGGGAGGCACCCCTCCACTTT. As protein: CASRLAWEAPLHF.

The J gene is TRBJ1-3, the V gene TRBV7-2, with D perhaps matching TRBD1 (6 bases). Trimming pared 2 bases from V and 0 bases from J, leaving 11 bases between. Germline loops: CDR1 SGHTA, CDR2 FQGNSA. The CDR3 spans 16 residues. Written as DNA, the CDR3 is TGTGCCAGCAGCTTAACAGACAGGCCCTCTGGAAACACCATATATTTT. This sequence encodes CASSLTDRPSGNTIYF.

The V and J genes are TRBV2 and TRBJ1-4; D may be TRBD1 (5 bases). CDR3 size: 15 residues. V lost 1 base, J lost 7 bases, and 13 bases lay in between. Germline loops: CDR1 SNHLY, CDR2 FYNNEI. CDR3 amino acids: CASSEVGGGGEKLFF. The CDR3 DNA reads TGTGCCAGCAGTGAAGTGGGGGGAGGAGGTGAAAAACTGTTTTTT.

This clone was seen a few times. The chain joins TRBV24-1 to TRBJ2-3; D may be TRBD2 (6 bases). Per germline, CDR1 KGHDR and CDR2 SFDVKD. The CDR3 is made up of 14 amino acids. The germline V and J ends were trimmed by 2 bases and 10 bases, with 15 bases remaining between them. CDR3 region: CATSDSRLASAQYF. CDR3 coding DNA: TGTGCCACCAGTGATTCTCGTCTGGCTAGCGCGCAGTATTTT.

The rearrangement links TRBV5-1 to TRBJ1-1; D not resolved. This CDR3 is built from 14 residues. CDR1 is SGHRS and CDR2 is YFSETQ in the germline V gene. The V end lost 4 bases, the J end lost 8 bases, and 18 bases lay between the germline ends. CDR3 residues: CASSPSLAGYEAFF. The DNA of the CDR3 is TGCGCCAGCAGCCCCTCCCTGGCAGGCTACGAAGCTTTCTTT.

The genes are TRBV3-1 (or the pseudogene TRBV3-2) and TRBJ1-1; the D gene is possibly TRBD1 (5 bases). CDR3 length: 14 residues. Germline CDR1 reads LGHDT; CDR2 reads YNNKEL (reference sequence). The V end lost 0 bases, the J end lost 6 bases, and 11 bases lay between the germline ends. The CDR3 bases are TGTGCCAGCAGCCAAGATCGGGGGGGTGCTGAAGCTTTCTTT. Its protein product is CASSQDRGGAEAFF.